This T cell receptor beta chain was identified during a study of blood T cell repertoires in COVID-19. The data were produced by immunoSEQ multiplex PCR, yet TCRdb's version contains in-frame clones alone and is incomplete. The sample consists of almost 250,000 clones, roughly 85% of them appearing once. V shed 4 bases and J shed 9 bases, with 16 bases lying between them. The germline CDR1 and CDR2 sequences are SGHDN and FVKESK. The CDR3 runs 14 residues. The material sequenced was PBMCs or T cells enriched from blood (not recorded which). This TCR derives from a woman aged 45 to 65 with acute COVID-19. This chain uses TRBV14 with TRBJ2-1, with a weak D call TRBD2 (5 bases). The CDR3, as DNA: TGTGCCAGCAGCCTCGTTGGAGGAGCGAGTGAGCAGTTCTTC. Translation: CASSLVGGASEQFF. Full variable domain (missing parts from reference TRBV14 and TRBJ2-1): EAGVTQFPSHSVIEKGQTVTLRCDPISGHDNLYWYRRVMGKEIKFLLHFVKESKQDESGMPNNRFLAERTGGTYSTLKVQPAELEDSGVYFCASSLVGGASEQFFGPGTRLTVL.